A selection of T cell receptor beta chains follows, all from one sample in a study of cytomegalovirus exposure and HLA in healthy donors. The repertoire was sequenced with immunoSEQ multiplex PCR; TCRdb's copy has only in-frame clones and lacks some. The repertoire has over 90,000 clones, approximately 76% of them found once; the top ten carry 15% to 20%. The sequencing sample was made of PBMCs. The receptors originated from an older woman in good health and CMV-seropositive. CDR3s include the opening cysteine and the closing phenylalanine or tryptophan. Fields, in order: V gene, J gene, CDR3 protein.

v_gene: TRBV5-1; j_gene: TRBJ2-3; CDR3aa: CASSLGGLVTDTQYF
v_gene: TRBV29-1; j_gene: TRBJ1-1; CDR3aa: CSVCSGMNTEAFF
v_gene: TRBV18; j_gene: TRBJ2-5; CDR3aa: CASSLRELLGETQYF
v_gene: TRBV6-1; j_gene: TRBJ1-4; CDR3aa: CASSEWYGEVNEKLFF
v_gene: TRBV19; j_gene: TRBJ1-2; CDR3aa: CASKEEANYGYTF
v_gene: TRBV5-1; j_gene: TRBJ2-1; CDR3aa: CASSLGSSGGGDEQFF
v_gene: TRBV9; j_gene: TRBJ2-7; CDR3aa: CASSAVGGPPSEQYF
v_gene: TRBV6-5; j_gene: TRBJ2-3; CDR3aa: CASRGGTDTQYF
v_gene: TRBV19; j_gene: TRBJ1-5; CDR3aa: CASSTFRRSNQPQHF
v_gene: TRBV30; j_gene: TRBJ1-1; CDR3aa: CAWSVRSLSLNTEAFF
v_gene: TRBV5-6; j_gene: TRBJ2-2; CDR3aa: CASSGQLDTGELFF
v_gene: TRBV6-6; j_gene: TRBJ2-7; CDR3aa: CASTYRSGSGEQYF
v_gene: TRBV6-6; j_gene: TRBJ2-7; CDR3aa: CASSKSLAAAYEQYF
v_gene: TRBV2; j_gene: TRBJ1-5; CDR3aa: CASSAETGVNQPQHF
v_gene: TRBV5-1; j_gene: TRBJ1-1; CDR3aa: CASSLLNRGTNTEAFF
v_gene: TRBV15; j_gene: TRBJ2-1; CDR3aa: CATSRLAGGSYNEQFF
v_gene: TRBV5-6; j_gene: TRBJ1-5; CDR3aa: CASNRQGGQPQHF
v_gene: TRBV4-2; j_gene: TRBJ2-7; CDR3aa: CASSQTLAYEQYF
v_gene: TRBV10-2; j_gene: TRBJ2-1; CDR3aa: CASTGTSGRNEQFF